This record concerns one T cell receptor (beta chain) sequence. What it binds is not known. The CDR3 consists of 13 residues. The V end lost 0 bases, the J end lost 7 bases, and 10 bases lay between the germline ends. In germline, CDR1 is MNHEY, CDR2 SVGAGI. A template switching step contributed a universal primer site, while unique molecular identifiers were present in the cDNA. MiXCR was run by TCRdb on the 5' RACE reads, yielding one entry per CDR3 protein. Here the sample spans 200,000 to 300,000 distinct CDR3 sequences, approximately 7.9% being singletons. The record originates from a study of identical twins. Study observations and caveats: Compared with unrelated sharing, twin-shared out-of-frame alpha sequences had more low-probability sequences. Zero-insertion analyses could be partly confounded by invariant MAIT and iNKT cells.

These data were also filed under a second study, of yellow fever vaccine responses in identical twins. From that study: Twins' vaccine T cell response reportedly seemed partly convergent, partly personalized.

The TCR comes from a woman aged 18-29 years in good health. The chain is built from TRBV6-5 and TRBJ2-7; D is ambiguous. The sequenced sample was CD8+ T cells sorted from blood. The CDR3 protein is CASSYSLGLEQYF. CDR3 coding DNA: TGTGCCAGCAGTTACTCGCTGGGTCTTGAGCAGTACTTC.